Below, 29 T cell receptor beta chains from the same sample are listed, as sequenced in a study of blood T cell repertoires in COVID-19. Assay: immunoSEQ multiplex PCR; the TCRdb copy retains only in-frame clones and omits some. The sample shows 300,000 to 350,000 clones, 80% to 90% of them seen only once. The sequenced sample consisted of PBMCs or T cells enriched from blood (not recorded which). Receptors were obtained from a man under 40 who had recovered from COVID-19.

The V and J genes are TRBV4-1 and TRBJ1-1; 10 positions agree with TRBD1. Trimming at V came to 3 bases and at J to 3 bases, leaving 4 bases not matched to a gene. This CDR3 has 15 residues. Per germline, CDR1 MGHRA and CDR2 YSYEKL. CDR3 in DNA: TGCGCCAGCAGCCACCCTGACAGGGGGCACACTGAAGCTTTCTTT. Its protein is CASSHPDRGHTEAFF.

V usage is TRBV9 and J usage is TRBJ1-5, with a tentative D call TRBD1 (6 bases). This CDR3 comprises 14 residues. CDR1 is SGDLS, CDR2 YYNGEE, per germline. Trimming shortened V by 4 bases and J by 6 bases, and 14 bases separated the two germline ends. The CDR3 DNA is TGTGCCAGCAGCCCGGGGGGGGCTGGTCAGCCCCAGCATTTT. Residues: CASSPGGAGQPQHF. Looking up the rest from reference TRBV9 and TRBJ1-5 gives the full variable domain: DSGVTQTPKHLITATGQRVTLRCSPRSGDLSVYWYQQSLDQGLQFLIQYYNGEERAKGNILERFSAQQFPDLHSELNLSSLELGDSALYFCASSPGGAGQPQHFGDGTRLSIL.

The chain carries TRBV10-3 and TRBJ2-1; 9 nucleotides match TRBD1. In germline, CDR1 is ENHRY, CDR2 SYGVKD. The CDR3 has 18 residues. J gave up 7 bases and V 4 bases, and 17 bases lay outside the gene matches. CDR3 nucleotide sequence: TGTGCCATCAGTGCCAATAGAGAACCGGGACAGGGTAAGAATGAGCAGTTCTTC. This gives the protein CAISANREPGQGKNEQFF.

The chain has TRBV7-8 and TRBJ2-3; TRBD2 might be the D (6 bases). The germline V gene has CDR1 SGHVS and CDR2 FQNEAQ. V gave up 5 bases and J gave up 3 bases, with 12 bases separating them. The CDR3 totals 14 residues. The CDR3 DNA reads as TGTGCCAGCAGCCGCGGGATCCGGACAGATACGCAGTATTTT. This encodes CASSRGIRTDTQYF. Full variable domain (missing parts from reference TRBV7-8 and TRBJ2-3): GAGVSQSPRYKVAKRGQDVALRCDPISGHVSLFWYQQALGQGPEFLTYFQNEAQLDKSGLPSDRFFAERPEGSVSTLKIQRTQQEDSAVYLCASSRGIRTDTQYFGPGTRLTVL.

The chain carries TRBV29-1 and TRBJ1-2; D is unresolved. Germline V gene lookup returns CDR1 SQVTM and CDR2 ANQGSEA. There are 12 residues in the CDR3. Trimming took 2 bases from V and 3 from J, leaving 7 bases between them. The CDR3 reads CSVEMADYGYTF. CDR3 DNA: TGCAGCGTTGAAATGGCGGACTATGGCTACACCTTC.

This chain links TRBV4-1 with TRBJ1-1; D is possibly TRBD1 (5 bases). This CDR3 has 15 amino acids. Germline CDR1 MGHRA, CDR2 YSYEKL. Trimming took off 5 bases at V and 4 bases at J, with 17 bases between the two ends. Here the CDR3 DNA reads TGCGCCAGCAGCGAGGGCCTTCGGGGGGGCACTGAAGCTTTCTTT. Protein: CASSEGLRGGTEAFF.

V and J are TRBV6-5 and TRBJ1-1, with D possibly TRBD1 on 5 matching bases. The V and J ends lost 10 bases and 3 bases respectively, with 15 bases between them. Germline assignment: CDR1 MNHEY and CDR2 SVGAGI. CDR3 size: 13 residues. Written as DNA, the CDR3 is TGTGCCACTTACCCCGGGGGGGACACTGAAGCTTTCTTT. Its protein product is CATYPGGDTEAFF.

This clone was counted only a few times. The chain joins TRBV4-1 to TRBJ2-3, with D possibly matching TRBD2 (5 bases). V was shortened by 4 bases and J by 1 base, with 9 bases between the two germline ends. This CDR3 has 14 residues. Germline V CDR1 and CDR2: MGHRA, YSYEKL. Here the CDR3 reads CASSLEAGTDTQYF. The CDR3 nucleotides read TGCGCCAGCAGCCTGGAGGCGGGCACAGATACGCAGTATTTT.

The genes are TRBV10-3 and TRBJ2-3; 8 bases are a match to TRBD2. Germline V gene sequence: CDR1 ENHRY, CDR2 SYGVKD. The CDR3 spans 17 residues. V was pared by 0 bases and J by 3 bases, with 8 bases of the junction left unmatched. DNA of the CDR3: TGTGCCATCAGTGAGTCAAGGGCGGGAGGAGGGACAGATACGCAGTATTTT. Protein: CAISESRAGGGTDTQYF.

This clone was seen repeatedly, ten times or more. The chain carries TRBV5-1 and TRBJ1-2; D is possibly TRBD1 (5 bases). Deletions cut 1 base from V and 4 bases from J, with 14 bases between. This CDR3 is 15 amino acids long. CDR1 is SGHRS, CDR2 YFSETQ, per germline. CDR3 sequence (DNA): TGCGCCAGCAGCTTGCAGCCGGGAGGGGCCTATGGCTACACCTTC. It is translated as CASSLQPGGAYGYTF. Full variable domain (outside the CDR3, taken from reference TRBV5-1 and TRBJ1-2): KAGVTQTPRYLIKTRGQQVTLSCSPISGHRSVSWYQQTPGQGLQFLFEYFSETQRNKGNFPGRFSGRQFSNSRSEMNVSTLELGDSALYLCASSLQPGGAYGYTFGSGTRLTVV.

The chain couples TRBV9 to TRBJ1-2, with 11 nucleotides matching TRBD1. The CDR3 consists of 14 residues. CDR1 SGDLS and CDR2 YYNGEE come from the germline V gene. The V segment lost 0 bases and the J segment 10 bases; nucleotides outside the gene matches: 5. CDR3 sequence: CASSVGTGGGYYTF. DNA for the CDR3: TGTGCCAGCAGCGTAGGGACAGGGGGCGGATACTACACCTTC.

The rearrangement links TRBV29-1 to TRBJ1-2; D is undetermined. Trimming took off 1 base at V and 6 bases at J, with 9 bases between the two ends. Germline CDR1 and CDR2: SQVTM and ANQGSEA. The CDR3 consists of 12 residues. Here the CDR3 DNA reads TGCAGCGTTGAAGGGAGCAGCGATGGCTACACCTTC. Translation: CSVEGSSDGYTF.

The rearrangement links TRBV18 to TRBJ1-3; a weak D match, TRBD1 (5 bases). Germline-derived CDR1 and CDR2 are KGHSH and LQKENI. The CDR3 runs 15 residues. Trimming pared 6 bases from V and 0 bases from J, leaving 12 bases between. The CDR3 region is CASSPGLISGNTIYF. The CDR3 DNA is TGTGCCAGCTCCCCGGGACTGATCTCTGGAAACACCATATATTTT.

The rearrangement links TRBV27 to TRBJ2-1, with 7 bases lining up with TRBD2. Germline trimming cut 6 bases from V and 6 bases from J; bases unmatched to any gene: 8. This CDR3 contains 14 residues. Looked up from germline, CDR1 is MNHEY and CDR2 is SMNVEV (reference sequence). The CDR3 bases are TGTGCCAGCAGCGCTTGGGGGAGGGGCAATGAGCAGTTCTTC. This sequence encodes CASSAWGRGNEQFF.

The gene calls are TRBV30 and TRBJ1-5; possible D gene TRBD1, 5 bases. Trimming pared 1 base from V and 4 bases from J, leaving 11 bases between. The CDR3 spans 14 residues. Per the germline V gene, CDR1 is GTSNPN and CDR2 is SVGIG (reference sequence). CDR3 bases: TGTGCCTGGAGTGGAGGACACAAGAATCAGCCCCAGCATTTT. Its protein product is CAWSGGHKNQPQHF.

J is TRBJ1-3 and V is TRBV5-1, with 8 bases fitting TRBD1. V was clipped by 4 bases and J by 1 base; unmatched bases: 7. The germline V gene has CDR1 SGHRS and CDR2 YFSETQ. CDR3 length equals 16 residues. CDR3 nucleotides: TGCGCCAGCAGCACGGGGGGACAGGCATCTGGAAACACCATATATTTT. This translates into CASSTGGQASGNTIYF.

The V call is TRBV4-3, the J call TRBJ2-1; 7 bases map to TRBD2. This CDR3 has 15 amino acids. Looked up from germline, CDR1 is LGHNA and CDR2 is YSLEER. Germline trimming cut 4 bases from V and 0 bases from J; bases unmatched to any gene: 3. Written as DNA, the CDR3 is TGCGCCAGCAGCCCGGGGGGATTCTCCTACAATGAGCAGTTCTTC. Translation: CASSPGGFSYNEQFF.

This clone showed up just once. The chain carries TRBV6-2 or TRBV6-3 and TRBJ1-6; 8 nucleotides line up with TRBD1. The germline gives CDR1 MNHEY, CDR2 SVGEGT. This CDR3 is built from 15 residues. V shed 5 bases and J 7 bases; nucleotides not matched to a gene: 7. CDR3 coding DNA: TGTGCCAGCAGTACATCAGGGGGCGGGAATTCACCCCTCCACTTT. Its translation is CASSTSGGGNSPLHF.

This rearrangement joins TRBV9 to TRBJ2-1; 11 bases are a match to TRBD2. V lost 5 bases and J lost 4; bases outside the gene matches: 8. The CDR3 runs to 16 residues. Germline-derived CDR1 and CDR2 are SGDLS and YYNGEE. CDR3 protein: CASSPFSGGGYNEQFF. The CDR3 DNA reads as TGTGCCAGCAGTCCCTTTAGCGGGGGGGGATACAATGAGCAGTTCTTC.

The rearrangement joins TRBV15 to TRBJ1-1; D gene unclear. Germline values: CDR1 LNHNV, CDR2 YYDKDF (reference sequence). V dropped 3 bases and J dropped 1 base, with 9 bases sitting between them. CDR3 length: 14 amino acids. The DNA for the CDR3 is TGTGCCACCAGCAGCGGCGGGAAGAACACTGAAGCTTTCTTT. Translated, it gives CATSSGGKNTEAFF.

This clone has only one observation. The chain has TRBV23-1 and TRBJ2-7; weak D call: TRBD2 (6 bases). TRBV23-1 is recorded as an ORF, its role being uncertain. Trimming stripped 0 bases from V and 0 bases from J, with 15 bases between. There are 17 residues in the CDR3. The CDR3 DNA is TGCGCCAGCAGTCAATCTGGTGAAGTCGGGAGCTCCTACGAGCAGTACTTC. It codes for CASSQSGEVGSSYEQYF.

V and J are TRBV6-5 and TRBJ1-4, with TRBD1 as a possible D gene (6 bases). Germline V gene sequence: CDR1 MNHEY, CDR2 SVGAGI. CDR3 length equals 15 residues. The ends were cut back, 6 bases at V and 2 bases at J, with 13 bases in the middle. The CDR3 loop reads CASRPRGMTNEKLFF. The CDR3 nucleotides are TGTGCCAGCAGACCCAGGGGTATGACTAATGAAAAACTGTTTTTT.

This chain uses TRBV10-3 with TRBJ2-7; D is unclear. Germline V gene lookup returns CDR1 ENHRY and CDR2 SYGVKD. The V end lost 0 bases, the J end lost 0 bases, and 6 bases lay between the germline ends. The CDR3 is 14 residues long. DNA of the CDR3: TGTGCCATCAGTGAGTCGTCCGTCTCCTACGAGCAGTACTTC. This gives the protein CAISESSVSYEQYF.

CDR3 amino acids: CASRTSGGDYGYTF. The CDR3 DNA follows: TGTGCCAGCAGGACTTCAGGGGGAGACTATGGCTACACCTTC. The V call is TRBV5-6, the J call TRBJ1-2, with TRBD1 matching over 7 bases. V shed 5 bases, J shed 3 bases, and the junction held 7 bases outside the gene matches. Germline V gives CDR1 SGHDT, CDR2 YYEEEE. There are 14 residues in the CDR3.

The rearrangement joins TRBV4-3 to TRBJ2-2; D may be TRBD2 (5 bases). Looked up from germline, CDR1 is LGHNA and CDR2 is YSLEER. V was pared by 4 bases and J by 7 bases, with 13 bases between. The CDR3 length is 14 residues. CDR3 sequence: CASSPTRGHGELFF. CDR3 in DNA: TGCGCCAGCAGCCCGACCCGGGGTCACGGGGAGCTGTTTTTT.

A few counts support this clone. At the DNA level, this CDR3 is encoded by other sequences in the same sample as well. The chain couples TRBV5-1 to TRBJ1-2; TRBD1 agrees at 8 bases. V shed 0 bases and J 6 bases; nucleotides not matched to a gene: 1. Germline lookup yields CDR1 SGHRS and CDR2 YFSETQ. The length of the CDR3 is 13 residues. The CDR3 is CASSLGTGNGYTF. DNA of the CDR3: TGCGCCAGCAGCTTGGGGACAGGGAATGGCTACACCTTC.

V is TRBV5-1 and J is TRBJ2-7, with no clear D. Deletions cut 2 bases from V and 7 bases from J, with 13 bases between. The CDR3 sequence is 13 residues long. Germline V gene lookup returns CDR1 SGHRS and CDR2 YFSETQ. CDR3 DNA: TGCGCCAGCAGCTTACCCGTAGGCGGAGAGCAGTACTTC. The encoded protein is CASSLPVGGEQYF.

V usage is TRBV4-3 and J usage is TRBJ1-1; 8 bases agree with TRBD1. Germline CDR1 LGHNA, CDR2 YSLEER. Trimming took 0 bases from V and 2 from J; bases not matched to a gene: 5. The CDR3 covers 16 residues. CDR3: CASSQDRTGTNTEAFF. DNA for the CDR3: TGCGCCAGCAGCCAAGATAGGACAGGGACCAACACTGAAGCTTTCTTT.

The V and J genes are TRBV30 and TRBJ1-3; unclear D gene. Germline CDR1 GTSNPN, CDR2 SVGIG (reference sequence). The CDR3 loop spans 13 amino acids. The V end lost 1 base, the J end lost 4 bases, and 8 bases lay between the germline ends. The CDR3 sequence: CAWSGLQGNTIYF. The CDR3, as DNA: TGTGCCTGGAGTGGCCTACAGGGAAACACCATATATTTT.